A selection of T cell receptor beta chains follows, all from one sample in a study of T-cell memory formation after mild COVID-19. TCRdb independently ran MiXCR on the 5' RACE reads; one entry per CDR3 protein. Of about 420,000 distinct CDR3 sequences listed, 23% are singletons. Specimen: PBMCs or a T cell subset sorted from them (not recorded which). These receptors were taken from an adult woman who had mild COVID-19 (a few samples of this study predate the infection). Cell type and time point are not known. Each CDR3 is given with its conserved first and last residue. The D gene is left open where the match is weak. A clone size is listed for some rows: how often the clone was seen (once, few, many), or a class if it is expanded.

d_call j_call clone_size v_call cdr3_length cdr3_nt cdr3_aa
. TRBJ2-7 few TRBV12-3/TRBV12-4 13 TGTGCCAGCAGTTTCCCTCCGGAGTACGAGCAGTACTTC CASSFPPEYEQYF
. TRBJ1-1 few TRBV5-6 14 TGTGCCAGCAGCTCAGACAGCTGGGGCACTGAAGCTTTCTTT CASSSDSWGTEAFF
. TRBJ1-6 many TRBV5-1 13 TGCGCCAGCAGCTTGGGGGACAATTCACCCCTCCACTTT CASSLGDNSPLHF
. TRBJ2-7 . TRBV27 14 TGTGCCAGCAGTTTATGGTCCCGCAGCTACGAGCAGTACTTC CASSLWSRSYEQYF
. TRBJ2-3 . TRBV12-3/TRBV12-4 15 TGTGCCAGCACCCTCATGGGAACTAGCACAGATACGCAGTATTTT CASTLMGTSTDTQYF
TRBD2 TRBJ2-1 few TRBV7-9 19 TGTGCCAGCAGCCCAATGGGACTAGCGGACCCGAGCTCCTACAATGAGCAGTTCTTC CASSPMGLADPSSYNEQFF
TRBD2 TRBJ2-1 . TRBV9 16 TGTGCCAGCAGTTTCACTAGCGGGAGGGCCAAACATGAGCAGTTCTTC CASSFTSGRAKHEQFF
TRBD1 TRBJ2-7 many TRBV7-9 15 TGTGCCAGCAGCTTGGCCGGGACAGGGAAATACGAGCAGTACTTC CASSLAGTGKYEQYF
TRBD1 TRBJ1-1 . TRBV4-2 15 TGTGCCAGCAGCCGGGAGACAGGGGGGAACACTGAAGCTTTCTTT CASSRETGGNTEAFF
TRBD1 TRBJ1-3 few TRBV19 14 TGTGCCAGTAGGACCGGACAGGGAGGAAACACCATATATTTT CASRTGQGGNTIYF
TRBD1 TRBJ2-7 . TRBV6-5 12 TGTGCCAGCAGTTACTATGGACAGGGCGAGTACTTC CASSYYGQGEYF
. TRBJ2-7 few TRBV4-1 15 TGCGCCAGCAGCCAAGCCTGGGGGAGCTCCTACGAGCAGTACTTC CASSQAWGSSYEQYF
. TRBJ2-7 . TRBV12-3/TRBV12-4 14 TGTGCCAGCAGTCCGCCCGGGGAGGACTACGAGCAGTACTTC CASSPPGEDYEQYF
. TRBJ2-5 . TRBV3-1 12 TGTGCCAGCAGCCAAGTAACGACGGCCCAGTACTTC CASSQVTTAQYF
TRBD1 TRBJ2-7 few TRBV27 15 TGTGCCAGCAGTTCAAACAGGGGGAGCTCCTACGAGCAGTACTTC CASSSNRGSSYEQYF
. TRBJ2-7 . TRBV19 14 TGTGCCAGTAGTATGCAGGCAGGGGTGGTAGAGCAGTACTTC CASSMQAGVVEQYF
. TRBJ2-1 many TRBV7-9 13 TGTGCCAGCAGCTTATCCCAAAACAATGAGCAGTTCTTC CASSLSQNNEQFF
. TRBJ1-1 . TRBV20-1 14 TGCAGTGCGACAAGCTATACCTGGGACACTGAAGCTTTCTTT CSATSYTWDTEAFF
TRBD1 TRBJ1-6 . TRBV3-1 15 TGTGCCAGCAGCCCTCCGACAGGGGTAGGTTCACCCCTCCACTTT CASSPPTGVGSPLHF
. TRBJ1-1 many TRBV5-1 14 TGCGCCAGCAGCTCCGGACAGCCGAACACTGAAGCTTTCTTT CASSSGQPNTEAFF
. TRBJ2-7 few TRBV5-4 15 TGTGCCAGCAGCTTGGGGAAAGGGGCGTCCTACGAGCAGTACTTC CASSLGKGASYEQYF
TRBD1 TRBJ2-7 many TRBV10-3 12 TGTGCCATCGGGACAGGGACCTACGAGCAGTACTTC CAIGTGTYEQYF